The 23 T cell receptor beta chains listed next were all sequenced from one sample in a study of tumor and adjacent non-tumor tissue in lung cancer. The template was RNA from unsorted bulk tissue. A modified ARM-PCR protocol with three rounds of nested PCR amplified TCRbeta. MiXCR was run by TCRdb on the multiplex PCR reads, yielding one entry per CDR3 protein. The sample holds about 120,000 distinct CDR3 sequences, over 75% seen once. Sample: lung tumor tissue. These receptors were taken from a man in his 70s with non-small cell lung cancer.

The rearrangement joins TRBV11-2 to TRBJ1-4; weak D call: TRBD1 (6 bases). The V end lost 5 bases, the J end lost 15 bases, and 25 bases lay between the germline ends. Germline CDR1 SGHAT, CDR2 FQNNGV. This CDR3 is 15 amino acids long. CDR3 in amino acids: CASSRRGTSNEELFF. The CDR3, as DNA: TGTGCCAGCAGCAGACGTGGGACAAGTAATGAAGAATTGTTTTTT.

A remark on this clonotype: A single base separates this from a much larger clone, so it may be a read error. V usage is TRBV3-1 and J usage is TRBJ1-2, with D perhaps matching TRBD1 (5 bases). The germline gives CDR1 LGHDT, CDR2 YNNKEL (reference sequence). CDR3 length: 12 residues. The CDR3 DNA follows: TGTACCAGCAGCTTTCGACAGATTGGCTACACCTTC. Protein: CTSSFRQIGYTF.

The chain is built from TRBV11-1 and TRBJ2-5; D gene uncertain. Germline CDR1 is SGHAT and CDR2 is FQDESV (reference sequence). With 9 bases removed from V and 5 bases from J, the gap between germline ends came to 16 bases. CDR3 size: 13 residues. The CDR3 sequence is CASASMVSETQYF. The CDR3, as DNA: TGTGCCAGTGCGTCAATGGTTTCGGAGACCCAGTACTTC.

In its sample, this clonotype was seen once. The V gene is TRBV4-3, the J gene TRBJ2-1; possible D gene TRBD2, 6 bases. Germline assignment: CDR1 LGHNA and CDR2 YSLEER. Trimming left V 6 bases short and J 7 bases short, with 19 bases between. The CDR3 contains 15 residues. CDR3 nucleotides: TGCGCCAGCAGACGAGATGCCGCGGGAAGTAATGAGCAGTTCTTC. As protein: CASRRDAAGSNEQFF.

Comments on this clonotype: The junction differs from germline at one of its ends, possibly a read error. J is TRBJ2-1 and V is TRBV11-2; no clear D. This CDR3 spans 18 amino acids. Germline values: CDR1 SGHAT, CDR2 FQNNGV. CDR3 residues: CASSLRVRDWASYNEQSF. CDR3 nucleotides: TGTGCAAGCAGCTTACGTGTGCGCGACTGGGCCTCCTACAATGAGCAGTCCTTC.

V is TRBV10-3 and J is TRBJ2-5; tentative D call: TRBD2 (5 bases). This CDR3 contains 12 residues. Per germline, CDR1 ENHRY and CDR2 SYGVKD. V was cut by 11 bases and J by 0 bases, with 10 bases left in between. The CDR3 reads CASGINQETQYF. CDR3 bases: TGTGCCTCCGGGATCAACCAAGAGACCCAGTACTTC.

With respect to this clonotype: The junction and the germline gene differ at one end; a read error may be behind it. V and J are TRBV5-1 and TRBJ1-1; maybe TRBD1 (6 bases). The CDR3 consists of 13 residues. In germline, CDR1 is SGHRS, CDR2 YFSETQ. This chain's CDR3 is CANSYPGVTEAFF. The CDR3 bases are TGCGCCAACAGCTATCCAGGGGTCACTGAAGCTTTCTTT.

This clonotype is termed medium-sized. This chain joins TRBV4-3 and TRBJ1-4; tentatively, D is TRBD1 (5 bases). This CDR3 spans 16 amino acids. Germline V gene sequence: CDR1 LGHNA, CDR2 YSLEER. Trimming shortened V by 0 bases and J by 8 bases, and 16 bases separated the two germline ends. CDR3 nucleotides: TGCGCCAGCAGCCAAGATACCAGGGCCCCAGGGGAAAAACTGTTTTTT. It specifies CASSQDTRAPGEKLFF.

Note on this clonotype: In this CDR3 the conserved last residue, phenylalanine or tryptophan, is missing, so a read error is likely. The rearrangement links TRBV5-4 to TRBJ2-7; D is perhaps TRBD1 (5 bases). The CDR3 spans 14 residues. From germline, CDR1 is SGHNT and CDR2 YYREEE (reference sequence). CDR3 in DNA: TGTGCCAGCAGCTTGGCCGGACAAGCCTACAAGCAGTACTTA. Translation: CASSLAGQAYKQYL.

In the case of this clonotype: The junction departs from germline at one end; a sequencing error may be responsible. This chain connects TRBV6-6 to TRBJ2-7; D remains ambiguous. The CDR3 has 11 amino acids. The germline V gene encodes CDR1 MNHNY and CDR2 SVGAGI (reference sequence). This CDR3 reads CASIGSHEQYF. The DNA for the CDR3 is TGTGCGAGCATAGGGTCCCACGAGCAGTACTTC.

This clonotype was counted many times. In nucleotides, the CDR3 is TGTGCCAGCAGCTTAGGCCGGGACTACGGGGATACGCAGTATTTT. Encoded protein: CASSLGRDYGDTQYF. The genes are TRBV13 and TRBJ2-3; 7 bases fit TRBD2. The junction had 6 bases not matched to a gene; V was cut back by 0 bases and J by 6 bases. The CDR3 has 15 amino acids. From germline, CDR1 is PRHDT and CDR2 FYEKMQ (reference sequence).

The chain has TRBV11-2 and TRBJ2-2; D perhaps matches TRBD1 (6 bases). The CDR3 extends over 14 amino acids. The V gene lost 10 bases and the J gene lost 6 bases, with 18 bases spanning the gap. The germline V gene has CDR1 SGHAT and CDR2 FQNNGV. CDR3 sequence reads: CATNLDSQSGELFF. The CDR3 DNA reads as TGTGCCACTAACCTGGACAGTCAGTCCGGGGAGCTGTTTTTT. The whole variable domain, remainder taken from reference TRBV11-2 and TRBJ2-2, is EAGVAQSPRYKIIEKRQSVAFWCNPISGHATLYWYQQILGQGPKLLIQFQNNGVVDDSQLPKDRFSAERLKGVDSTLKIQPAKLEDSAVYLCATNLDSQSGELFFGEGSRLTVL.

Concerning this clonotype: Compared with germline, one end of the junction differs, possibly owing to a read error. This chain links TRBV20-1 with TRBJ2-7; 8 bases are shared with TRBD1. This CDR3 is built from 13 residues. Germline assignment: CDR1 DFQATT and CDR2 SNEGSKA (reference sequence). The DNA of the CDR3 is TGCAGTGCCAACAGGGGGTCCCTATACGAGCAATACTTC. Protein sequence: CSANRGSLYEQYF.

The count of this clonotype is one. At one end the junction does not follow the germline gene, possibly because of a read error. This chain joins TRBV28 and TRBJ2-5; 12 positions agree with TRBD2. Germline V lookup: CDR1 MDHEN, CDR2 SYDVKM. The CDR3 runs 20 residues. CDR3 sequence reads: CAISLLGLQTSGRGEETQYF. In DNA, the CDR3 is TGTGCCATCAGTTTACTTGGCCTACAGACTAGCGGGAGAGGGGAAGAGACCCAGTACTTC.

The genes are TRBV6-5 and TRBJ1-4; D is unresolved. Per the germline V gene, CDR1 is MNHEY and CDR2 is SVGAGI. This CDR3 contains 12 residues. V dropped 6 bases and J dropped 13 bases, with 15 bases sitting between them. CDR3 region: CASRPTVGVLFF. CDR3 sequence (DNA): TGTGCCAGCAGGCCAACTGTTGGCGTACTGTTTTTT.

The chain employs TRBV5-4 and TRBJ2-5, with 7 bases fitting TRBD1. V gave up 7 bases and J gave up 0 bases; unmatched junction bases: 9. This CDR3 comprises 15 residues. Germline CDR1 SGHNT, CDR2 YYREEE (reference sequence). CDR3 sequence: CASCWRGGNQETQYF. Here the CDR3 DNA reads TGTGCCAGCTGCTGGCGAGGGGGCAACCAAGAGACCCAGTACTTC.

The chain uses TRBV11-2 and TRBJ2-2; tentative D call: TRBD1 (6 bases). Per the germline V gene, CDR1 is SGHAT and CDR2 is FQNNGV. This CDR3 is 14 amino acids long. V shed 5 bases and J shed 13 bases, with 20 bases lying between them. The CDR3 DNA reads as TGTGCCAGCAGCCTGGACAGTCAGTCTTGGGTGCTGTTTTTT. Protein product: CASSLDSQSWVLFF.

Comment on this clonotype: Compared with germline, one end of the junction differs, possibly owing to a read error. CDR3 protein: CAISLDSLYNEQFF. The CDR3 coding sequence is TGTGCCATCAGCTTAGATAGTCTCTACAATGAGCAGTTCTTC. The chain joins TRBV7-2 to TRBJ2-1, with unresolved D. CDR3 length equals 14 residues. From germline, CDR1 is SGHTA and CDR2 FQGNSA.

As concerns this clonotype: A read error may produce the germline difference seen at one junction end. The DNA of the CDR3 is TGCAGTGTCATAGTTCCCCCAGGGGACATTCAGTATTTC. Its protein product is CSVIVPPGDIQYF. This sequence joins TRBV20-1 and TRBJ2-4; TRBD1 is a possible D gene (6 bases). CDR1 and CDR2 from the germline V gene are DFQATT and SNEGSKA (reference sequence). The CDR3 runs 13 residues.

About this clonotype itself: This may stem from a read error, because a much larger clone lies one nucleotide away. This chain joins TRBV20-1 and TRBJ1-5; no reliable D call. Per the germline V gene, CDR1 is DFQATT and CDR2 is SNEGSKA (reference sequence). The ends were cut back, 2 bases at V and 5 bases at J, with 10 bases in the middle. This CDR3 is 13 amino acids long. CDR3 DNA: TGCAGTGCTAGAAGGAGAAGGGATCAGCCCCAGCATTTT. Its protein product is CSARRRRDQPQHF.

This clonotype was seen ten or more times. This chain joins TRBV7-8 and TRBJ2-2; no definite D call. Per the germline V gene, CDR1 is SGHVS and CDR2 is FQNEAQ. V shed 2 bases and J shed 1 base, with 8 bases lying between them. This CDR3 comprises 15 residues. CDR3 coding DNA: TGTGCCAGCAGCTTATCAACAGTGAACACCGGGGAGCTGTTTTTT. It codes for CASSLSTVNTGELFF.

Notes on this clonotype: The CDR3 end shows no conserved phenylalanine or tryptophan, and so a read error is likely. This sequence joins TRBV29-1 and TRBJ1-2, with a possible D match to TRBD1 (5 bases). There are 17 residues in the CDR3. The ends were cut back, 0 bases at V and 0 bases at J, with 17 bases in the middle. Germline assignment: CDR1 SQVTM and CDR2 ANQGSEA. CDR3 loop: CSVEEYLQGHTNYGYTI. The CDR3 region has the DNA TGCAGCGTTGAAGAGTACCTCCAGGGCCATACTAACTATGGCTACACCATC.

The table lists this clonotype with a few counts. The rearrangement links TRBV6-6 to TRBJ1-5, with 7 nucleotides matching TRBD1. This CDR3 is built from 18 residues. CDR1 is MNHNY and CDR2 is SVGAGI in the germline V gene (reference sequence). CDR3: CVSSYFGWGQNSNQPQHF. CDR3 nucleotide sequence: TGTGTCAGTAGTTACTTCGGATGGGGACAGAATAGCAATCAGCCCCAGCATTTT.